This entry is about one T cell receptor beta chain. Its antigen has not been determined. No much larger clone is present one base from it, and per-base qualities are unavailable. The library was produced with the immunoSEQ multiplex PCR assay. TCRdb obtained this table from immuneACCESS and retained in-frame rearrangements with V and J assigned. These tables miss some clones; where compared with another copy, unresolved V genes account for less than half of the shortfall, and the remainder is unexplained. This sample gives roughly 120,000 clones in total; approximately 91% of them show up just once. Roughly 3.2% of the sample belongs to the ten largest clones. The record originates from a study of control samples from healthy donors and cancer patients (dated by TCRdb to 2020 to 2021). The germline V and J ends show losses of 2 bases and 7 bases respectively, and no gene match explains 5 bases of the junction. The CDR3 runs 14 residues from the cysteine to the phenylalanine. Only CDR3 DNA remains: 42 bases, in frame from the first base. CDR1 and CDR2 are read off the germline V gene as KGHSH and LQKENI.

This TCR came from a man aged 50-59 years in good health. Sequencing used blood. The chain uses TRBV18 and TRBJ2-1; TRBD1 aligns with 7 central bases. The CDR3 in this case is CASSPAQGLNEQFF. The DNA reads TGTGCCAGCTCACCAGCACAGGGGCTGAATGAGCAGTTCTTC.